This passage covers 10 T cell receptor beta chains from one sample sequenced in a study of blood T cell repertoires in COVID-19. The repertoire was sequenced with immunoSEQ multiplex PCR; TCRdb's copy has only in-frame clones and lacks some. The data hold approximately 240,000 clones, with 70% to 90% observed a single time. Sequencing was performed on peripheral blood. Receptor source: a woman aged 18-29 years who had recovered from COVID-19.

Only one count was recorded for this clone. The chain joins TRBV11-2 to TRBJ2-7, with 8 bases fitting TRBD1. There are 15 residues in the CDR3. The trim removed 2 bases at V and 4 bases at J, leaving 7 bases unmatched. Germline V gene lookup returns CDR1 SGHAT and CDR2 FQNNGV. The CDR3 loop reads CASSLIGQGGYEQYF. DNA for the CDR3: TGTGCCAGCAGCTTAATCGGACAGGGTGGGTACGAGCAGTACTTC. Drawing the rest from reference TRBV11-2 and TRBJ2-7, the complete variable domain is EAGVAQSPRYKIIEKRQSVAFWCNPISGHATLYWYQQILGQGPKLLIQFQNNGVVDDSQLPKDRFSAERLKGVDSTLKIQPAKLEDSAVYLCASSLIGQGGYEQYFGPGTRLTVT.

The CDR3 bases are TGTGCCAGCAGCCAAGGTGGTAGCGGGACACCTCAAGAGACCCAGTACTTC. Encoded protein: CASSQGGSGTPQETQYF. The chain employs TRBV3-1 (or the pseudogene TRBV3-2) and TRBJ2-5; 8 bases agree with TRBD2. The CDR3 is 17 amino acids. Germline V gene sequence: CDR1 LGHDT, CDR2 YNNKEL (reference sequence). V dropped 1 base and J dropped 2; count of bases not matched to a gene: 9.

The chain uses TRBV9 and TRBJ2-2; 8 positions agree with TRBD2. The V gene end was trimmed by 5 bases and the J gene end by 0 bases; junction bases not matched to a gene: 3. The CDR3 has 15 amino acids. Per the germline V gene, CDR1 is SGDLS and CDR2 is YYNGEE. Here the CDR3 DNA reads TGTGCCAGCAGGGAACTAGCGGCGAACACCGGGGAGCTGTTTTTT. It is translated as CASRELAANTGELFF.

The J gene is TRBJ1-5, the V gene TRBV6-1, with TRBD1 identical over 7 bases. Germline CDR1 reads MNHNS; CDR2 reads SASEGT. The V segment lost 1 base and the J segment 4 bases; nucleotides outside the gene matches: 7. This CDR3 has 16 amino acids. The CDR3: CASSEVGQGVNQPQHF. CDR3 DNA sequence: TGTGCCAGCAGTGAAGTAGGGCAGGGGGTAAATCAGCCCCAGCATTTT.

The V call is TRBV9, the J call TRBJ2-1; D gene ambiguous. Trimming removed 0 bases from V and 8 bases from J, with 12 bases in between. The CDR3 runs 14 residues. The germline gives CDR1 SGDLS, CDR2 YYNGEE. This chain's CDR3 is CASSVDSPGHEQFF. CDR3 nucleotides: TGTGCCAGCAGCGTAGATAGCCCCGGTCATGAGCAGTTCTTC.

The V call is TRBV6-5, the J call TRBJ1-2; D is uncertain. From germline, CDR1 is MNHEY and CDR2 SVGAGI. This CDR3 contains 15 residues. With 2 bases removed from V and 7 bases from J, the gap between germline ends came to 17 bases. CDR3 nucleotides: TGTGCCAGCAGTTACCCCAGGTCGGGGTGGTCTGGCTACACCTTC. This encodes CASSYPRSGWSGYTF.

The chain has TRBV4-2 and TRBJ2-4, with 12 bases matching TRBD2. The ends lost 5 bases at V and 3 bases at J; junction bases unmatched: 5. Germline CDR1 is LGHNA and CDR2 is YNFKEQ. There are 16 residues in the CDR3. The CDR3 reads CASSSGLAGNKNIQYF. CDR3 in DNA: TGTGCCAGCAGCTCCGGACTAGCGGGAAACAAAAACATTCAGTACTTC.

The J gene is TRBJ2-7, the V gene TRBV4-3; tentative D call: TRBD1 (6 bases). V was cut by 1 base and J by 4 bases, with 14 bases left in between. This CDR3 region has 15 residues. Per germline, CDR1 LGHNA and CDR2 YSLEER. The CDR3, as DNA: TGCGCCAGCAGCCAAGTGGCAGGGGAAGGTTACGAGCAGTACTTC. Its translation is CASSQVAGEGYEQYF.

This clone was seen more than once but under ten times. The rearrangement links TRBV12-1 to TRBJ2-7; the D segment call TRBD2 is taken from the table without a DNA check. TRBV12-1 is listed as a pseudogene. The CDR3 loop spans 13 amino acids. CDR3 region: CASSLRPSYEQYF. The CDR3 nucleotides are TGTGCCAGCAGCTTGCGGCCATCCTACGAGCAGTACTTC.

V and J are TRBV7-9 and TRBJ1-2, with TRBD1 as a possible D gene (6 bases). Trimming stripped 1 base from V and 8 bases from J, with 14 bases between. CDR3 length equals 14 residues. Germline V lookup: CDR1 SEHNR, CDR2 FQNEAQ (reference sequence). CDR3 in amino acids: CASSLEGRTVGYTF. For the CDR3, the DNA is TGTGCCAGCAGCTTAGAGGGACGGACAGTAGGCTACACCTTC.